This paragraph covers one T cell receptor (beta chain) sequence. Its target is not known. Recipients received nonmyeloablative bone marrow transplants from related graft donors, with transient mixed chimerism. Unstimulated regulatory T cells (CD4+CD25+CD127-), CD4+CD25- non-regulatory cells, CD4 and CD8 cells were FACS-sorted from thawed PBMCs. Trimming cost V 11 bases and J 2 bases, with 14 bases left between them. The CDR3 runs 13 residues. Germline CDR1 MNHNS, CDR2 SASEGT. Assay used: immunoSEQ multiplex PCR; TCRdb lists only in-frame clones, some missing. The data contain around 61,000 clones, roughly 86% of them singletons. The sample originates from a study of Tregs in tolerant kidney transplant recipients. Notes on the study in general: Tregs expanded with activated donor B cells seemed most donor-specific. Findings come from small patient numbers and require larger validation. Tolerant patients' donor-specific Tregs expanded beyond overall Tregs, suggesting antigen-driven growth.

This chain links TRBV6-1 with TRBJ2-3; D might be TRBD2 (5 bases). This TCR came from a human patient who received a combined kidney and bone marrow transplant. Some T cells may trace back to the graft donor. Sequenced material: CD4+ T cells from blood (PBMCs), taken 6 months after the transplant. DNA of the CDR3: TGTGCCTCTGAGGGTGGAAACACAGATACGCAGTATTTT. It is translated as CASEGGNTDTQYF.